The rows below give T cell receptor beta chains drawn from one sample of a study of shared clonotypes between healthy human individuals. Sequenced by immunoSEQ multiplex PCR; TCRdb stores in-frame clones only, minus some. The data show 330,000 or so clones, roughly 70% seen once. The sequenced material came from memory CD4+ T cells sorted from blood. These receptors came from a man aged 25-40 years in good health. Each CDR3 is given with its conserved first and last residue. A D gene is named only where the DNA matches it firmly. Not every row has a clone size; where given, it reads once, few, many or a size class.

>TRBD2|TRBJ2-7|-|TRBV5-1
CASSFSALAGDYEQYF
TGCGCCAGCAGCTTCTCTGCGCTAGCGGGAGACTACGAGCAGTACTTC
>TRBD1|TRBJ1-2|-|TRBV11-2
CASSLSGTGDGYTF
TGTGCCAGCAGCCTTTCCGGGACAGGGGACGGCTACACCTTC
>-|TRBJ2-4|-|TRBV14
CASSQELGDTIQYF
TGTGCCAGCAGCCAAGAACTTGGGGACACTATTCAGTACTTC
>TRBD1|TRBJ1-2|-|TRBV28
CASSSPGQTYGYTF
TGTGCCAGCAGTTCCCCGGGACAGACCTATGGCTACACCTTC
>TRBD1|TRBJ2-5|-|TRBV7-9
CASSLGWTGFRETQYF
TGTGCCAGCAGCTTAGGGTGGACAGGGTTTCGTGAGACCCAGTACTTC
>-|TRBJ1-2|-|TRBV28
CASSSGQSNYGYTF
TGTGCCAGCAGTTCCGGACAGTCTAACTATGGCTACACCTTC
>TRBD2|TRBJ2-1|-|TRBV10-2
CASNIGTSGRNEQFF
TGCGCCAGCAATATCGGGACTAGCGGGAGGAATGAGCAGTTCTTC
>-|TRBJ1-2|-|TRBV2
CASREDRGDFYGYTF
TGTGCCAGCAGGGAGGACAGAGGGGACTTCTATGGCTACACCTTC
>-|TRBJ2-1|-|TRBV2
CASSYDYTSTNEQFF
TGTGCCAGCAGTTACGACTATACCTCCACCAATGAGCAGTTCTTC
>TRBD2|TRBJ2-2|once|TRBV2
CASRPGLAAYTGELFF
TGTGCCAGCAGACCCGGACTAGCGGCTTACACCGGGGAGCTGTTTTTT
>-|TRBJ2-7|-|TRBV19
CASTGGNYEQYF
TGTGCCAGTACCGGAGGCAACTACGAGCAGTACTTC
>TRBD1|TRBJ1-4|-|TRBV6-1
CASSTRGTGYEKLFF
TGTGCCAGCAGTACTCGTGGGACAGGGTATGAAAAACTGTTTTTT
>TRBD1|TRBJ1-5|-|TRBV19
CASSTTGSNQPQHF
TGTGCCAGTAGTACGACAGGGAGCAATCAGCCCCAGCATTTT
>-|TRBJ2-1|-|TRBV9
CASSATVTGVNEQFF
TGTGCCAGCAGCGCCACCGTGACCGGGGTCAATGAGCAGTTCTTC
>-|TRBJ1-5|-|TRBV5-1
CASSFIGGPNQPQHF
TGCGCCAGCAGCTTTATTGGGGGGCCGAATCAGCCCCAGCATTTT
>-|TRBJ2-2|few|TRBV5-4
CASSSTGNTGELFF
TGTGCCAGCAGCTCAACAGGGAACACCGGGGAGCTGTTTTTT
>-|TRBJ2-2|once|TRBV27
CASSLAGKNTGELFF
TGTGCCAGCAGCCTGGCGGGAAAGAACACCGGGGAGCTGTTTTTT